The T cell receptor beta chain described here comes from a study of shared clonotypes between healthy human individuals. Study-level background: Each donor had three CD4 naive, three CD4 memory, two CD8 naive and one CD8 memory plate. The study, taken as a whole, reports: Only blood samples were collected, and tissue repertoires likely differ. Among donors, clonotype sharing was expected to be affected by sequencing depth.

Sorted-subset replicate PCR reactions were performed with approximately 190 ng DNA, corresponding to tens of thousands of T cell genomes. Generated by immunoSEQ multiplex PCR, the TCRdb table keeps only in-frame clones and is missing some. Of around 2.3 million clones in the sample, nearly 97% are singletons; the top ten hold about 0.13%. The germline CDR1 and CDR2 sequences are MNHEY and SVGAGI. CDR3 length equals 12 residues. V was pared by 6 bases and J by 6 bases, with 9 bases between. To note about this clone: The antigen is unknown.

The sequence came from a man in his late teens or twenties in good health. The sequenced material came from naive CD4+ T cells sorted from blood. Subset described: CD45RA+ positively selected. This sequence joins TRBV6-5 and TRBJ2-1; D uncertain. The CDR3 DNA is TGTGCCAGCAGAGAGACCTCCAATGAGCAGTTCTTC. Protein: CASRETSNEQFF.